This TCR beta chain appears in the sequencing data of a study of blood T cell repertoires in COVID-19 (dated by TCRdb to the early 2020s). About the study as a whole: Samples covering the acute and convalescent phases of COVID-19 were provided by collaborators in the United States, Italy and Spain. The prospective study material was composed of cDNA or gDNA derived from T cells, B-cell-depleted T cells, or PBMCs. Subjects who had been exposed to COVID-19, were actively infected with it, or had recovered from it provided the deeply sampled blood TCRbeta repertoires that made up the dataset. The repertoires were made available in a free public database intended to serve as a resource for research on the immune response to SARS-CoV-2. Samples came from the ongoing ImmuneRACE study (first 160 participants) plus 1,254 subjects from 6 global collaborators. Nearly every sample came with metadata listing a de-identified subject ID, COVID-19 status, age in years and sex. Where available, HLA class I and class II types were obtained from metadata supplied by the sample provider rather than from assay-based typing.

The collaborating institutions used their own protocols to collect whole blood in K2EDTA tubes. For TCRbeta analysis, collaborators shipped samples in one of three forms: frozen whole blood, isolated PBMCs, or DNA extracted from either of those sample types. Study-wide findings and limitations: The amount of clinical and demographic metadata varied by source and participant and was provided uncurated.

The immunoSEQ Assay, a bias-controlled multiplex PCR, was used to amplify TCRbeta CDR3 regions from genomic DNA. On the authors' methods: Nucleated cell counts per sample were estimated from amplification of reference gene primers within the assay. To quantify the absolute abundance of each unique TCRbeta CDR3 rearrangement, sequence reads were collapsed and filtered. For each sample, productive Simpson clonality was calculated as the square root of Simpson's diversity index across productive rearrangements. What TCRdb holds here is the immuneACCESS table cut down to in-frame rearrangements. Part of the clones is not present; checked against another copy, under half of the missing clones reflect an unresolved V gene, and the others are unexplained. V and J calls and clone size are those listed in that table; D and trimming were worked out from the DNA. The sample includes 190,000 or so clones, with 83% observed a single time. The ten largest clones take up less than 3.5% of the sample.

The germline V gene provides CDR1 SGHNT and CDR2 YENEEA. The junction carries 8 bases between V and J, which are trimmed by 1 base and 4 bases respectively. CDR3 length: 13 amino acids, cysteine to phenylalanine. The kept DNA is CDR3 alone, 39 bases in frame from the first base. Comment on this clone: Its antigen specificity is not known. Per-base quality was not reported, and no clone a single base away is much larger than it.

Sequenced material: peripheral blood. Recombination connected TRBV11-3 to TRBJ2-7; a tentative D call is TRBD2 (5 bases match). The sequence was collected from a man between 50 and 59 years old with active or convalescent COVID-19. The CDR3 region: CASSLGTGYEQYF. The sequenced DNA is TGTGCCAGCAGCTTAGGGACTGGTTACGAGCAGTACTTC.